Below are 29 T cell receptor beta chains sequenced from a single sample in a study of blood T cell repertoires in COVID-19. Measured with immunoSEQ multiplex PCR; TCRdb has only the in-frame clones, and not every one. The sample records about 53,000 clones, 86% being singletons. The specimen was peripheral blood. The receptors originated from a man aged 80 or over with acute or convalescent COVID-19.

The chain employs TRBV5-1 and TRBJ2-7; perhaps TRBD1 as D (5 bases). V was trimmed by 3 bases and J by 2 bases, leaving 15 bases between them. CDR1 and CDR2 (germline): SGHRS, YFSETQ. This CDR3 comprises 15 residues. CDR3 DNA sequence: TGCGCCAGCAGCTACTCCAACAGGATGACCTACGAGCAGTACTTC. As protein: CASSYSNRMTYEQYF.

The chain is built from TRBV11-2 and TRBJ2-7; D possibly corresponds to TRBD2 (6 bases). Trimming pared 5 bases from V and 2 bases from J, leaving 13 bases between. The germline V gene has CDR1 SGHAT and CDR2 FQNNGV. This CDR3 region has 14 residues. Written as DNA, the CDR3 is TGTGCCAGCAGCCCACCGGGAGTCCCCTACGAGCAGTACTTC. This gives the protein CASSPPGVPYEQYF.

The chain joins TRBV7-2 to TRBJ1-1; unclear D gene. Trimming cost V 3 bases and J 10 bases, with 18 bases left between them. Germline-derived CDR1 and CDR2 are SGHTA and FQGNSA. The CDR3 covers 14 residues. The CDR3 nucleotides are TGTGCCAGCAGCTTTAGGACTCTAGGGTGGTTAGCTTTCTTT. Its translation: CASSFRTLGWLAFF.

The CDR3 loop reads CASRASGAQEEQYF. The CDR3 DNA reads as TGTGCCAGCAGGGCTAGCGGGGCCCAAGAAGAGCAGTACTTC. The rearrangement links TRBV28 to TRBJ2-7, with TRBD2 matching over 9 bases. V shed 6 bases and J 7 bases; nucleotides not matched to a gene: 10. The CDR3 has 14 amino acids. CDR1 and CDR2 (germline): MDHEN, SYDVKM.

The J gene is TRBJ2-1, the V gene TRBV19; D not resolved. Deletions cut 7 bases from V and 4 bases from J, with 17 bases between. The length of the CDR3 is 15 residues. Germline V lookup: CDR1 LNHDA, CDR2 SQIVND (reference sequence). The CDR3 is CASTNAQVGYNEQFF. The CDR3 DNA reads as TGTGCCAGTACGAACGCGCAGGTGGGTTACAATGAGCAGTTCTTC.

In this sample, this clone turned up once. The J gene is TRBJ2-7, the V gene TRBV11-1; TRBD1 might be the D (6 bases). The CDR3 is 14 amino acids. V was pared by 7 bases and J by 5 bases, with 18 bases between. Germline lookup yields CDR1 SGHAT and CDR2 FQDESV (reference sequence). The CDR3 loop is CASKPHRDTDEQYF. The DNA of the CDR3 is TGTGCCAGCAAACCCCACCGGGACACAGACGAGCAGTACTTC.

As DNA, the CDR3 is TGCGCCAGCAGCCAAGATCTGCAGGGACTAGTGAACACTGAAGCTTTCTTT. This sequence encodes CASSQDLQGLVNTEAFF. This chain connects TRBV4-1 to TRBJ1-1, with D maybe TRBD1 (5 bases). Trimming stripped 0 bases from V and 0 bases from J, with 14 bases between. CDR1 is MGHRA, CDR2 YSYEKL, per germline. The CDR3 spans 17 residues.

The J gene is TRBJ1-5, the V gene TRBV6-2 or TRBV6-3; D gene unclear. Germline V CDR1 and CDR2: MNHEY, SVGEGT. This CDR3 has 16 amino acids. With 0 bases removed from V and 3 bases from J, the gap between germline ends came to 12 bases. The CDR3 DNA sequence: TGTGCCAGCAGTTACTCGGGTCGGGGTCCCAATCAGCCCCAGCATTTT. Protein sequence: CASSYSGRGPNQPQHF.

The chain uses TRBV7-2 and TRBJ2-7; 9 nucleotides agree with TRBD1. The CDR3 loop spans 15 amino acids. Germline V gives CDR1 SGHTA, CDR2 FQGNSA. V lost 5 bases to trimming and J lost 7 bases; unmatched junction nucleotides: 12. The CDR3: CASSLLGQGVGEQYF. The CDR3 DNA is TGTGCCAGCAGCCTATTGGGACAGGGAGTGGGTGAGCAGTACTTC.

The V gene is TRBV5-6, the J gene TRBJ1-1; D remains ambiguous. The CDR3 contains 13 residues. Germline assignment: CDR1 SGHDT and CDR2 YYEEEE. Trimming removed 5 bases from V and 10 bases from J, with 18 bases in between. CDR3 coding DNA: TGTGCCAGCAGTCCCAGGTTCGCGTCCGGAGCTTTCTTT. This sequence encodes CASSPRFASGAFF. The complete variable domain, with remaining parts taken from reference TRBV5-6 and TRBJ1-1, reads DAGVTQSPTHLIKTRGQQVTLRCSPKSGHDTVSWYQQALGQGPQFIFQYYEEEERQRGNFPDRFSGHQFPNYSSELNVNALLLGDSALYLCASSPRFASGAFFGQGTRLTVV.

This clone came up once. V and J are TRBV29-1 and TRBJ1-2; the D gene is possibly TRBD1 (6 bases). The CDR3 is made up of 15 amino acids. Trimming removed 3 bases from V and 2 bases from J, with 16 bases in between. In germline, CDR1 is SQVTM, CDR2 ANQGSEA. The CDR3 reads CSVELQGRKNYGYTF. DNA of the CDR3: TGCAGCGTTGAGCTACAGGGAAGGAAAAACTATGGCTACACCTTC.

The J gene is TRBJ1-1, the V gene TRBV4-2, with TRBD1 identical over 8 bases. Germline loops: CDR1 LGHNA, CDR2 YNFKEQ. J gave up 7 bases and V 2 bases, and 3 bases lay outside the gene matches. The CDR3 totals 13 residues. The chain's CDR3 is CASSQQGQDEAFF. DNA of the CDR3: TGTGCCAGCAGCCAACAGGGACAGGATGAAGCTTTCTTT.

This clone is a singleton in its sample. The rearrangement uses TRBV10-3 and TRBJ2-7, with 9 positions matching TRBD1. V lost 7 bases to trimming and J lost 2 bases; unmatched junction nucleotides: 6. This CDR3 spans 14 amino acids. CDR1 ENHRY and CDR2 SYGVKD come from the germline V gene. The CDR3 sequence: CAIKGGTGTYEQYF. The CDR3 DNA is TGTGCCATCAAGGGGGGGACAGGGACCTACGAGCAGTACTTC.

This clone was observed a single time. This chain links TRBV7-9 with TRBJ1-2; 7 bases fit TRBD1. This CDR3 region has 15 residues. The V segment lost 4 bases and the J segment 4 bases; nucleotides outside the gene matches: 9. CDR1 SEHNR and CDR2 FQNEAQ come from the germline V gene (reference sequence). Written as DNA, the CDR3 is TGTGCCAGCAGCTCACCGGGACAGTTAACCTATGGCTACACCTTC. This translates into CASSSPGQLTYGYTF.

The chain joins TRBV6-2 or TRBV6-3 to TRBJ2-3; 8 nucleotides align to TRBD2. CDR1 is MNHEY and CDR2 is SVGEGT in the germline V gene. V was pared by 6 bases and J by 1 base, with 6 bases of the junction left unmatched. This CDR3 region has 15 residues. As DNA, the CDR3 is TGTGCCAGCAGCGAAGCGGGGGTGGGCACAGATACGCAGTATTTT. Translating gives CASSEAGVGTDTQYF.

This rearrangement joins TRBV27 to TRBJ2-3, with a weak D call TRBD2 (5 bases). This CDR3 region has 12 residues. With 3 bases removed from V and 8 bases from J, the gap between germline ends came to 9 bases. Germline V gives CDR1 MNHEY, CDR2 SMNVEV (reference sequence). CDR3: CASSLISGTQYF. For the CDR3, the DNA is TGTGCCAGCAGTTTGATAAGCGGTACGCAGTATTTT.

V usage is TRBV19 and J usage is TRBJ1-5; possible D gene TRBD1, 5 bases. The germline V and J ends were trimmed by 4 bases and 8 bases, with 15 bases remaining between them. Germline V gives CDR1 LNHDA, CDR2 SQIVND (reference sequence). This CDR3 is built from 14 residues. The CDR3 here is CASSTPGGREPQHF. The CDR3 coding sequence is TGTGCCAGTAGTACTCCCGGGGGAAGAGAGCCCCAGCATTTT.

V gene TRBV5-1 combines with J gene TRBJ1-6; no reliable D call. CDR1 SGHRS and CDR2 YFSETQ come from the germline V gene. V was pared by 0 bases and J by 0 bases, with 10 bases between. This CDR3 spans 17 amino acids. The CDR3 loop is CASSLVSRSSYNSPLHF. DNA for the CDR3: TGCGCCAGCAGCTTGGTAAGCCGGAGCTCCTATAATTCACCCCTCCACTTT.

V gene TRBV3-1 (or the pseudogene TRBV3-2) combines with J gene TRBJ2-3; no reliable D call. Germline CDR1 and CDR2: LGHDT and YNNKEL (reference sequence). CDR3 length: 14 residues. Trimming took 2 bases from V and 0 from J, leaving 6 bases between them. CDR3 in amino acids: CASSQYASTDTQYF. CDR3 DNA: TGTGCCAGCAGCCAATATGCGAGCACAGATACGCAGTATTTT.

The CDR3 DNA follows: TGTGCCAGCAGTTCCCCGGGCAGGGGCGACACCATATATTTT. Translation: CASSSPGRGDTIYF. The rearrangement uses TRBV6-5 and TRBJ1-3, with D tentatively TRBD1 (6 bases). Germline V gene sequence: CDR1 MNHEY, CDR2 SVGAGI. This CDR3 has 14 amino acids. The germline V and J ends were trimmed by 4 bases and 8 bases, with 15 bases remaining between them.

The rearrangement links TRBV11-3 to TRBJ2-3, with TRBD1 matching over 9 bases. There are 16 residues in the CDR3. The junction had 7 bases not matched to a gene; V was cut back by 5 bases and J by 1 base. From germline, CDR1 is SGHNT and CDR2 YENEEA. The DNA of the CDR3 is TGTGCCAGCAGCAGAAACAGGGGGCTGGGCACAGATACGCAGTATTTT. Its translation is CASSRNRGLGTDTQYF.

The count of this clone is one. The CDR3 reads CASSLAGLLTEAFF. CDR3 DNA sequence: TGTGCCAGCAGCTTAGCGGGACTTCTCACTGAAGCTTTCTTT. The chain joins TRBV7-8 to TRBJ1-1; D is possibly TRBD1 (5 bases). Per the germline V gene, CDR1 is SGHVS and CDR2 is FQNEAQ. This CDR3 is built from 14 residues. Between the trimmed V and J ends, which lost 0 bases and 4 bases, there was a span of 9 bases.

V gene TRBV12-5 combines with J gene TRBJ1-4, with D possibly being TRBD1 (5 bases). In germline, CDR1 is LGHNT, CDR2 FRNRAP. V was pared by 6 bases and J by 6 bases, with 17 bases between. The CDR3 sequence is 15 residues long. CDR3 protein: CASGPEWGGDEKLFF. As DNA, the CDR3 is TGTGCTAGTGGCCCGGAGTGGGGGGGAGATGAAAAACTGTTTTTT.

The CDR3 region is CASSAPERGTEAFF. The DNA for the CDR3 is TGTGCCAGCAGCGCCCCCGAAAGAGGGACTGAAGCTTTCTTT. The chain joins TRBV9 to TRBJ1-1; D gene uncertain. Germline CDR1 SGDLS, CDR2 YYNGEE. V was shortened by 3 bases and J by 5 bases, with 14 bases between the two germline ends. The CDR3 spans 14 residues.

The CDR3 loop reads CASRGQDLMNTEAFF. CDR3 DNA sequence: TGTGCCAGCAGGGGACAGGATTTAATGAACACTGAAGCTTTCTTT. The rearrangement uses TRBV2 and TRBJ1-1; 8 positions match TRBD1. Germline trimming cut 6 bases from V and 0 bases from J; bases unmatched to any gene: 6. This CDR3 is 15 amino acids long. The V gene's germline CDR1 is SNHLY and CDR2 FYNNEI.

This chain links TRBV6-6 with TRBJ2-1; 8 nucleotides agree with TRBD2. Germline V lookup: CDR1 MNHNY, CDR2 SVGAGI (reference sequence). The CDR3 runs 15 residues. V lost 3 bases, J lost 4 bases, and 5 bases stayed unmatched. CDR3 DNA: TGTGCCAGCAGTTATTCCGGGGGGGCTTACAATGAGCAGTTCTTC. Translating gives CASSYSGGAYNEQFF.

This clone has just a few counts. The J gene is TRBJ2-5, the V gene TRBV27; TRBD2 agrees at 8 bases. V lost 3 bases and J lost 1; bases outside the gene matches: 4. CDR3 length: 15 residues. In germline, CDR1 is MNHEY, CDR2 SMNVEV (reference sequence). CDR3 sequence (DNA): TGTGCCAGCAGTTTCCATCGGGGGGGCCAAGAGACCCAGTACTTC. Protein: CASSFHRGGQETQYF.

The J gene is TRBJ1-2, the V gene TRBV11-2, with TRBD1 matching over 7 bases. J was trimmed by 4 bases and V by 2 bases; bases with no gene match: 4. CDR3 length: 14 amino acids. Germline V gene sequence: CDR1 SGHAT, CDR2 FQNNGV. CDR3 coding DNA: TGTGCCAGCAGCTTAAACAGGGGAAGCTATGGCTACACCTTC. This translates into CASSLNRGSYGYTF.

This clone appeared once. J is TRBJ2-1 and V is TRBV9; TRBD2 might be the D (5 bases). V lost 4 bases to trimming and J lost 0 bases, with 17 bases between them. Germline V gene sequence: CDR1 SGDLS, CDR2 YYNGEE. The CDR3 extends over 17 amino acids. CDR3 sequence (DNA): TGTGCCAGCAGCCCTCGGTTGCCGGGGAGCTCCTACAATGAGCAGTTCTTC. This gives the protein CASSPRLPGSSYNEQFF.